This is a list of T cell receptor beta chains from one sample in a study of blood T cell repertoires in COVID-19. Clones were sequenced by immunoSEQ multiplex PCR, and TCRdb holds only the in-frame ones, with some missing. The sample carries 250,000 to 400,000 clones, roughly 85% recorded once. The sequenced material came from PBMCs or T cells enriched from blood (not recorded which). Receptors were obtained from a woman in her thirties who had been exposed to COVID-19. Each CDR3 is given with its conserved first and last residue. The order of the fields is J gene, V gene, clone size, D gene, CDR3 length, CDR3 DNA, CDR3 protein. The D gene is left open where the match is weak. Clone size is not always given. Where it is, it says once, few, many or a class for expanded clones.

j_gene: TRBJ2-5; v_gene: TRBV6-5; abundance: .; d_gene: .; len: 15; CDR3nt: TGTGCCAGCACTCCCAGGCGGACAGATGAAGAGACCCAGTACTTC; CDR3aa: CASTPRRTDEETQYF
j_gene: TRBJ1-2; v_gene: TRBV7-3; abundance: once; d_gene: .; len: 13; CDR3nt: TGTGCCAGCAGCCGTCTGGGAGGGGAGGGCTACACCTTC; CDR3aa: CASSRLGGEGYTF
j_gene: TRBJ1-2; v_gene: TRBV23-1; abundance: .; d_gene: TRBD1; len: 13; CDR3nt: TGCGCCCCGGGAGAGGGGGCTACCTATGGCTACACCTTC; CDR3aa: CAPGEGATYGYTF
j_gene: TRBJ2-1; v_gene: TRBV12-5; abundance: .; d_gene: TRBD1; len: 17; CDR3nt: TGTGCTAGTGGTCTCACTCAGGGGGCTTCGGTACACAATGAGCAGTTCTTC; CDR3aa: CASGLTQGASVHNEQFF
j_gene: TRBJ2-1; v_gene: TRBV5-1; abundance: .; d_gene: .; len: 12; CDR3nt: TGCGCCAGCAGCTTGGCCAGGAATGAGCAGTTCTTC; CDR3aa: CASSLARNEQFF
j_gene: TRBJ2-3; v_gene: TRBV4-3; abundance: .; d_gene: TRBD2; len: 17; CDR3nt: TGCGCCAGCAGCCGGGAGAAGGCTAGCGGGGTCTCAGATACGCAGTATTTT; CDR3aa: CASSREKASGVSDTQYF
j_gene: TRBJ2-7; v_gene: TRBV5-1; abundance: .; d_gene: .; len: 13; CDR3nt: TGCGCCAGCAGCCAAACATCCTCCTACGAGCAGTACTTC; CDR3aa: CASSQTSSYEQYF
j_gene: TRBJ1-6; v_gene: TRBV6-5; abundance: .; d_gene: .; len: 15; CDR3nt: TGTGCCAGCATGGAGGGAAACGCCTGGAATTCACCCCTCCACTTT; CDR3aa: CASMEGNAWNSPLHF
j_gene: TRBJ2-7; v_gene: TRBV28; abundance: .; d_gene: .; len: 15; CDR3nt: TGTGCCAGCAGTTACGGGTTTTCCCGAGCCTACGAGCAGTACTTC; CDR3aa: CASSYGFSRAYEQYF
j_gene: TRBJ2-2; v_gene: TRBV7-2; abundance: .; d_gene: .; len: 16; CDR3nt: TGTGCCAGCAGCCCAGAGGGACTGGCGAACACCGGGGAGCTGTTTTTT; CDR3aa: CASSPEGLANTGELFF
j_gene: TRBJ1-1; v_gene: TRBV12-3/TRBV12-4; abundance: .; d_gene: .; len: 13; CDR3nt: TGTGCCAGCAGTTTGCCAGGCAGGACTGAAGCTTTCTTT; CDR3aa: CASSLPGRTEAFF
j_gene: TRBJ2-5; v_gene: TRBV7-3; abundance: .; d_gene: .; len: 17; CDR3nt: TGTGCCAGCAGCCCGGCGACCGGGACTGCCGGGGGAGAGACCCAGTACTTC; CDR3aa: CASSPATGTAGGETQYF
j_gene: TRBJ2-1; v_gene: TRBV7-3; abundance: .; d_gene: TRBD1; len: 14; CDR3nt: TGTGCCAGCAGCTCGGGACAGGGTTGGGATGAGCAGTTCTTC; CDR3aa: CASSSGQGWDEQFF
j_gene: TRBJ1-3; v_gene: TRBV6-5; abundance: .; d_gene: TRBD1; len: 14; CDR3nt: TGTGCCAGCGGATCAGGGGGCCATGGAAACACCATATATTTT; CDR3aa: CASGSGGHGNTIYF
j_gene: TRBJ2-5; v_gene: TRBV11-2; abundance: .; d_gene: .; len: 15; CDR3nt: TGTGCCAGCAGTCCCACTTTGATGGGGCTAGAGACCCAGTACTTC; CDR3aa: CASSPTLMGLETQYF
j_gene: TRBJ2-7; v_gene: TRBV6-1; abundance: .; d_gene: TRBD2; len: 17; CDR3nt: TGTGCCAGCAGTGAACTTCATAGCGGGGGGGCCTGGTACGAGCAGTACTTC; CDR3aa: CASSELHSGGAWYEQYF
j_gene: TRBJ2-7; v_gene: TRBV25-1; abundance: .; d_gene: .; len: 14; CDR3nt: TGTGCCAGCACGTCGATAGGGAGCTCCTACGAGCAGTACTTC; CDR3aa: CASTSIGSSYEQYF
j_gene: TRBJ1-2; v_gene: TRBV7-9; abundance: .; d_gene: .; len: 16; CDR3nt: TGTGCCAGCAGCTATGACAACAAGAGGGGGAACTATGGCTACACCTTC; CDR3aa: CASSYDNKRGNYGYTF
j_gene: TRBJ2-5; v_gene: TRBV3-1/TRBV3-2; abundance: .; d_gene: .; len: 11; CDR3nt: TGTGCCAGCAGCCTCCGGGAGACCCAGTACTTC; CDR3aa: CASSLRETQYF
j_gene: TRBJ1-5; v_gene: TRBV15; abundance: .; d_gene: .; len: 13; CDR3nt: TGTGCCACCAGGATGGACTTGGGTCAGCCCCAGCATTTT; CDR3aa: CATRMDLGQPQHF
j_gene: TRBJ2-1; v_gene: TRBV5-1; abundance: .; d_gene: TRBD2; len: 15; CDR3nt: TGCGCCAGCAGCCATAGCGGGAGAATAGACAATGAGCAGTTCTTC; CDR3aa: CASSHSGRIDNEQFF
j_gene: TRBJ2-1; v_gene: TRBV10-3; abundance: few; d_gene: TRBD2; len: 16; CDR3nt: TGTGCCATCAGTGAGTCGATGACTAGCGGGGGCTCGAAGCAGTTCTTC; CDR3aa: CAISESMTSGGSKQFF
j_gene: TRBJ2-2; v_gene: TRBV6-4; abundance: .; d_gene: .; len: 15; CDR3nt: TGTGCCAGCAGTGACTCGATAGCGAGCACCGGGGAGCTGTTTTTT; CDR3aa: CASSDSIASTGELFF
j_gene: TRBJ2-7; v_gene: TRBV7-6; abundance: once; d_gene: TRBD1; len: 14; CDR3nt: TGTGCCAGCAGCCCCCAGGACAGGGTGAACGAGCAGTACTTC; CDR3aa: CASSPQDRVNEQYF
j_gene: TRBJ2-1; v_gene: TRBV7-2; abundance: .; d_gene: TRBD2; len: 16; CDR3nt: TGTGCCAGCAGCCTGGCTTGGGAGCGGGGGAACAATGAGCAGTTCTTC; CDR3aa: CASSLAWERGNNEQFF
j_gene: TRBJ2-6; v_gene: TRBV7-3; abundance: once; d_gene: TRBD1; len: 20; CDR3nt: TGTGCCAGCAGCTTAAGGGCTTCGCGACAGGGGACCTCTGGGGCCAACGTCCTGACTTTC; CDR3aa: CASSLRASRQGTSGANVLTF
j_gene: TRBJ2-1; v_gene: TRBV11-2; abundance: .; d_gene: TRBD2; len: 13; CDR3nt: TGTGCCAGCAGCAAATTTAGCGGGAAGCAGCAGTTCTTC; CDR3aa: CASSKFSGKQQFF
j_gene: TRBJ2-1; v_gene: TRBV21-1; abundance: once; d_gene: .; len: 14; CDR3nt: TGTGCCAGCAGCGGGACTAGCTCCCCCCATGAGCAGTTCTTC; CDR3aa: CASSGTSSPHEQFF
j_gene: TRBJ1-1; v_gene: TRBV5-1; abundance: .; d_gene: .; len: 13; CDR3nt: TGCGCCAGCAGCTTGAGGGGAAACACTGAAGCTTTCTTT; CDR3aa: CASSLRGNTEAFF
j_gene: TRBJ1-2; v_gene: TRBV27; abundance: .; d_gene: .; len: 20; CDR3nt: TGTGCCAGCAGTTTTTATTCACCCAGCGACACCTCCACCGGAGGCTATGGCTACACCTTC; CDR3aa: CASSFYSPSDTSTGGYGYTF
j_gene: TRBJ1-2; v_gene: TRBV12-3/TRBV12-4; abundance: .; d_gene: .; len: 13; CDR3nt: TGTGCCAGCAGTTCATGGTATAGAGGCGGCTACACCTTC; CDR3aa: CASSSWYRGGYTF
j_gene: TRBJ2-5; v_gene: TRBV11-2; abundance: .; d_gene: .; len: 13; CDR3nt: TGTGCCAGCAGCCGGGACTGGGGGGAGACCCAGTACTTC; CDR3aa: CASSRDWGETQYF
j_gene: TRBJ1-3; v_gene: TRBV9; abundance: .; d_gene: .; len: 18; CDR3nt: TGTGCCAGCAGCGATAAGAGCCGAGGGTCAGCGTCAGGAAACACCATATATTTT; CDR3aa: CASSDKSRGSASGNTIYF
j_gene: TRBJ2-4; v_gene: TRBV6-5; abundance: .; d_gene: .; len: 16; CDR3nt: TGTGCCAGCAGTTTTGGAGGCCTAACACGGAAAAACATTCAGTACTTC; CDR3aa: CASSFGGLTRKNIQYF
j_gene: TRBJ2-7; v_gene: TRBV29-1; abundance: .; d_gene: .; len: 12; CDR3nt: TGCAGCGTTGTAGGTTCCGGGTACGAGCAGTACTTC; CDR3aa: CSVVGSGYEQYF
j_gene: TRBJ1-1; v_gene: TRBV5-6; abundance: .; d_gene: TRBD1; len: 15; CDR3nt: TGTGCCAGCAGTTACATGAGGACAGGGAAGACTGAAGCTTTCTTT; CDR3aa: CASSYMRTGKTEAFF
j_gene: TRBJ2-7; v_gene: TRBV5-1; abundance: .; d_gene: .; len: 14; CDR3nt: TGCGCCAGCAGCTTTATCACGGACACCTACGAGCAGTACTTC; CDR3aa: CASSFITDTYEQYF
j_gene: TRBJ1-1; v_gene: TRBV7-2; abundance: .; d_gene: .; len: 14; CDR3nt: TGTGCCAGCAGCTTAGCGGCACAGAACACTGAAGCTTTCTTT; CDR3aa: CASSLAAQNTEAFF
j_gene: TRBJ2-2; v_gene: TRBV19; abundance: once; d_gene: TRBD1; len: 15; CDR3nt: TGTGCCAGTAAGCAGGGGGCGCGTAGCACCGGGGAGCTGTTTTTT; CDR3aa: CASKQGARSTGELFF
j_gene: TRBJ1-2; v_gene: TRBV6-5; abundance: .; d_gene: TRBD1; len: 13; CDR3nt: TGTGCCAGCAGACTACAGGGGGGGAATGGCTACACCTTC; CDR3aa: CASRLQGGNGYTF
j_gene: TRBJ1-6; v_gene: TRBV5-1; abundance: .; d_gene: .; len: 16; CDR3nt: TGCGCCAGCAGCTTCCTCGACAGTTCATATAATTCACCCCTCCACTTT; CDR3aa: CASSFLDSSYNSPLHF
j_gene: TRBJ1-5; v_gene: TRBV27; abundance: once; d_gene: TRBD1; len: 16; CDR3nt: TGTGCCAGCAGAGCAAGAGCCGGACAGGGCTGGCAGCCCCAGCATTTT; CDR3aa: CASRARAGQGWQPQHF
j_gene: TRBJ1-4; v_gene: TRBV4-1; abundance: .; d_gene: .; len: 19; CDR3nt: TGCGCCAGCAGCCAAGATCCGATACTGAAGGGGGGGAAAAGGGAAAAACTGTTTTTT; CDR3aa: CASSQDPILKGGKREKLFF
j_gene: TRBJ2-5; v_gene: TRBV13; abundance: once; d_gene: TRBD2; len: 15; CDR3nt: TGTGCCAGCAGCGTTAAGCGGGGGGCTGGGGAGACCCAGTACTTC; CDR3aa: CASSVKRGAGETQYF
j_gene: TRBJ2-7; v_gene: TRBV4-1; abundance: .; d_gene: .; len: 16; CDR3nt: TGCGCCAGCAGCCAAGATTCCCGGGCGGGGGCTTACGAGCAGTACTTC; CDR3aa: CASSQDSRAGAYEQYF
j_gene: TRBJ2-1; v_gene: TRBV24-1; abundance: .; d_gene: TRBD1; len: 16; CDR3nt: TGTGCCACCAGTGACATGGACAGGAGCTCCTACAATGAGCAGTTCTTC; CDR3aa: CATSDMDRSSYNEQFF
j_gene: TRBJ1-5; v_gene: TRBV2; abundance: .; d_gene: .; len: 11; CDR3nt: TGTGCCAGCAGTGCGGGGCAGCCCCAGCATTTT; CDR3aa: CASSAGQPQHF
j_gene: TRBJ1-5; v_gene: TRBV27; abundance: .; d_gene: TRBD1; len: 17; CDR3nt: TGTGCCAGCAGTTCCCGGGACAGGGGGCGTCTCGATCAGCCCCAGCATTTT; CDR3aa: CASSSRDRGRLDQPQHF
j_gene: TRBJ2-7; v_gene: TRBV5-4; abundance: .; d_gene: TRBD1; len: 15; CDR3nt: TGTGCCAGCAGCTTAAGAACAGGGGGGAGCTACGAGCAGTACTTC; CDR3aa: CASSLRTGGSYEQYF
j_gene: TRBJ1-6; v_gene: TRBV9; abundance: .; d_gene: TRBD1; len: 15; CDR3nt: TGTGCCAGCAGCGGGGACAGCTCCTATAATTCACCCCTCCACTTT; CDR3aa: CASSGDSSYNSPLHF
j_gene: TRBJ1-4; v_gene: TRBV4-2; abundance: .; d_gene: TRBD1; len: 16; CDR3nt: TGTGCCAGCAGCCAAACCTCCGGGACAGGGGATGAAAAACTGTTTTTT; CDR3aa: CASSQTSGTGDEKLFF
j_gene: TRBJ2-2; v_gene: TRBV5-4; abundance: .; d_gene: .; len: 16; CDR3nt: TGTGCCAGCAGCTTGGATTTACTAGCCAACACCGGGGAGCTGTTTTTT; CDR3aa: CASSLDLLANTGELFF
j_gene: TRBJ1-1; v_gene: TRBV24-1; abundance: .; d_gene: TRBD1; len: 14; CDR3nt: TGTGCCACCAGTGATTCAGGGGGCCGGACTGAAGCTTTCTTT; CDR3aa: CATSDSGGRTEAFF
j_gene: TRBJ2-3; v_gene: TRBV6-5; abundance: .; d_gene: TRBD2; len: 15; CDR3nt: TGTGCCAGCAGTTTGCAACTGGCGGGAGCAGATACGCAGTATTTT; CDR3aa: CASSLQLAGADTQYF
j_gene: TRBJ2-5; v_gene: TRBV10-3; abundance: .; d_gene: TRBD1; len: 12; CDR3nt: TGTGCCATCCGGACAGGTCAAGAGACCCAGTACTTC; CDR3aa: CAIRTGQETQYF
j_gene: TRBJ2-1; v_gene: TRBV2; abundance: .; d_gene: TRBD2; len: 14; CDR3nt: TGTGCCAGCAGTGTGGGACTACTTGACAATGAGCAGTTCTTC; CDR3aa: CASSVGLLDNEQFF